This TCR beta chain was sequenced for a study of cytotoxic CD8 clonotypes in ibrutinib-treated CLL. The wider study: Sequenced samples delivered averages of around 260,000 productive templates and 90,000 or so productive rearrangements.

Repertoires were generated with immunoSEQ multiplex PCR, while TCRdb's copy carries only in-frame clones and drops some. The repertoire holds about 130,000 clones, with around 84% as singletons. The germline V gene encodes CDR1 SGHTA and CDR2 FQGTGA. Deletions cut 2 bases from V and 9 bases from J, with 23 bases between. The length of the CDR3 is 18 residues. Points from the study as a whole: Against age-matched healthy donors, baseline clonality ran higher and tracked circulating CD8+ T-cell counts.

Comments on this clone: The antigen remains undetermined.

The TCR was taken from a human donor with chronic lymphocytic leukemia. V is TRBV7-3 and J is TRBJ1-6, with D possibly matching TRBD1 (6 bases). This material consisted of PBMCs, taken after 24 months of ibrutinib treatment. CDR3 protein: CASSLGDDRALGGSPLHF. The CDR3 nucleotides read TGTGCCAGCAGCTTAGGGGATGACCGGGCCCTAGGGGGTTCACCCCTCCACTTT.